The clone carrying this TCR beta chain was seen ten or more times. Its antigen is not identified. From germline, CDR1 is MNHEY and CDR2 SVGAGI. V lost 7 bases and J lost 2; bases outside the gene matches: 9. This CDR3 has 15 amino acids. The data belong to a study of human T cells and chemical hapten exposure. Broader study findings: Expanded TCRs formed significantly more large CDR3 similarity clusters than controls.

Using its own MiXCR run on the RACE reads, TCRdb lists one record per CDR3 protein. The sample consists of approximately 70,000 distinct CDR3 sequences, roughly 9.2% of them appearing once. Noted time point: patch test 1, 2 weeks after DPC sensitization. Indicated treatment: therapeutic diphenylcyclopropenone sensitization with weekly scalp DPC. V gene TRBV6-5 combines with J gene TRBJ2-3, with 7 bases matching TRBD2. This TCR was recovered from a woman aged 40 to 50 with alopecia areata. Some clones in this sample may be carry-over from other donors' samples. Sequenced here: whole blood, sampled in connection with sensitization to the hapten diphenylcyclopropenone (DPC). The CDR3 DNA sequence: TGTGCCAGCATCGTGCGCGGGGGATCCACAGATACGCAGTATTTT. This translates into CASIVRGGSTDTQYF.